The 27 T cell receptor beta chains reported below all come from one sample, sequenced in a study of T cells in Graves' hyperthyroidism and ophthalmopathy. RNA transcripts yielded amplified TCR beta CDR3 regions. First-round RT-PCR targeting the TCR CDR3 was performed with the HTBI primer set. From the multiplex PCR reads, TCRdb called clonotypes with MiXCR, one entry per CDR3 protein. Seen here are 750,000 to 900,000 distinct CDR3 sequences, more than 30% observed once, and the top ten hold roughly 8.3%. Input material: blood. These receptors were taken from a man between 18 and 35 years old with Graves' hyperthyroidism.

This clonotype turned up a few times. This rearrangement joins TRBV7-9 to TRBJ2-7, with TRBD2 identical over 8 bases. V was clipped by 6 bases and J by 5 bases; unmatched bases: 6. Per the germline V gene, CDR1 is SEHNR and CDR2 is FQNEAQ (reference sequence). CDR3 length: 13 amino acids. CDR3 bases: TGTGCCAGCAGGGGAGCGGGAGAGCACGAGCAGTACTTC. Its protein is CASRGAGEHEQYF.

The chain joins TRBV2 to TRBJ2-2; 9 bases are shared with TRBD2. Germline assignment: CDR1 SNHLY and CDR2 FYNNEI. Trimming at V came to 11 bases and at J to 1 base, leaving 5 bases not matched to a gene. The CDR3 is 14 residues long. The chain's CDR3 is CAWVAGVNTGELFF. For the CDR3, the DNA is TGTGCCTGGGTAGCGGGGGTGAACACCGGGGAGCTGTTTTTT. The whole variable domain, filled in from reference TRBV2 and TRBJ2-2, reads EPEVTQTPSHQVTQMGQEVILRCVPISNHLYFYWYRQILGQKVEFLVSFYNNEISEKSEIFDDQFSVERPDGSNFTLKIRSTKLEDSAMYFCAWVAGVNTGELFFGEGSRLTVL.

J is TRBJ1-5 and V is TRBV6-6, with D maybe TRBD1 (6 bases). The length of the CDR3 is 16 residues. Germline CDR1 and CDR2: MNHNY and SVGAGI (reference sequence). The V gene lost 4 bases and the J gene lost 7 bases, with 20 bases spanning the gap. The CDR3 here is CASSSGTPNAYQPQHF. CDR3 sequence (DNA): TGTGCCAGCAGTTCCGGGACACCGAATGCCTACCAGCCCCAGCATTTT.

V usage is TRBV12-3 or TRBV12-4 and J usage is TRBJ1-6; D ambiguous. This CDR3 contains 17 residues. The ends were cut back, 5 bases at V and 7 bases at J, with 21 bases in the middle. Here the CDR3 DNA reads TGTGCCAGCAGTCCGCGAGGTTCCGGCCCTCGAAATTCACCCCTCCACTTT. It codes for CASSPRGSGPRNSPLHF.

The chain carries TRBV19 and TRBJ1-1; D is perhaps TRBD1 (6 bases). This CDR3 has 11 amino acids. V was shortened by 10 bases and J by 7 bases, with 13 bases between the two germline ends. From germline, CDR1 is LNHDA and CDR2 SQIVND (reference sequence). CDR3 loop: CATGGGFEAFF. The CDR3 DNA is TGTGCCACGGGGGGGGGCTTTGAAGCTTTCTTT.

This clonotype was detected many times. Written as DNA, the CDR3 is TGCGCCAGCAGCCAAGTCTTACAAGAGACCCAGTACTTC. Protein sequence: CASSQVLQETQYF. The chain uses TRBV4-1 and TRBJ2-5; D is unclear. CDR1 is MGHRA, CDR2 YSYEKL, per germline. CDR3 length: 13 amino acids. V was cut by 1 base and J by 2 bases, with 5 bases left in between.

This clonotype was seen many times. The chain recombines TRBV7-2 with TRBJ2-2, with TRBD1 as a possible D gene (6 bases). The V end lost 0 bases, the J end lost 3 bases, and 14 bases lay between the germline ends. This CDR3 region has 17 residues. Germline V gene lookup returns CDR1 SGHTA and CDR2 FQGNSA. Written as DNA, the CDR3 is TGTGCCAGCAGCTTAGCAGGCTCGGACAGCTACACCGGGGAGCTGTTTTTT. It codes for CASSLAGSDSYTGELFF.

This clonotype appeared many times. The gene calls are TRBV19 and TRBJ1-5, with TRBD1 as a possible D gene (6 bases). CDR3 length: 13 amino acids. V lost 6 bases and J 3 bases, leaving 9 bases between the germline ends. Germline CDR1 LNHDA, CDR2 SQIVND (reference sequence). This CDR3 is CASRRTVNQPQHF. In DNA form, the CDR3 reads TGTGCCAGTAGAAGGACAGTCAATCAGCCCCAGCATTTT.

This rearrangement joins TRBV6-1 to TRBJ1-6, with 9 bases lining up with TRBD1. The germline V gene has CDR1 MNHNS and CDR2 SASEGT. V dropped 5 bases and J dropped 7; count of bases not matched to a gene: 6. The CDR3 is 15 amino acids. Here the CDR3 DNA reads TGTGCCAGCAGTCGTACAGGGGGCGCGAATTCACCCCTCCACTTT. It translates to CASSRTGGANSPLHF.

This clonotype appeared many times. This chain uses TRBV9 with TRBJ2-7, with TRBD2 matching 10 bases. V lost 3 bases to trimming and J lost 4 bases; unmatched junction nucleotides: 4. This CDR3 region has 14 residues. Germline CDR1 is SGDLS and CDR2 is YYNGEE. The CDR3 DNA reads as TGTGCCAGCAGCGGAGCGGGAGGGGCTTACGAGCAGTACTTC. Translation gives CASSGAGGAYEQYF. Drawing the rest from reference TRBV9 and TRBJ2-7, the complete variable domain is DSGVTQTPKHLITATGQRVTLRCSPRSGDLSVYWYQQSLDQGLQFLIQYYNGEERAKGNILERFSAQQFPDLHSELNLSSLELGDSALYFCASSGAGGAYEQYFGPGTRLTVT.

This clonotype was recorded many times. The V and J genes are TRBV7-9 and TRBJ1-5; D unclear. The CDR3 contains 15 residues. Germline CDR1 and CDR2: SEHNR and FQNEAQ (reference sequence). Between the trimmed V and J ends, which lost 4 bases and 0 bases, there was a span of 10 bases. The CDR3 sequence: CASSSEGDSNQPQHF. CDR3 coding DNA: TGTGCCAGCAGCTCGGAGGGCGATAGCAATCAGCCCCAGCATTTT.

This clonotype was seen at least ten times. The gene calls are TRBV10-3 and TRBJ2-7, with 7 bases identical to TRBD1. V shed 8 bases, J shed 4 bases, and the junction held 11 bases outside the gene matches. The CDR3 is 14 residues long. Germline V gene sequence: CDR1 ENHRY, CDR2 SYGVKD. CDR3 loop: CAIELDRAPYEQYF. DNA of the CDR3: TGTGCCATCGAACTTGACAGGGCCCCATACGAGCAGTACTTC.

This clonotype was recorded many times. This rearrangement joins TRBV10-3 to TRBJ2-7; no reliable D call. Between the trimmed V and J ends, which lost 10 bases and 3 bases, there was a span of 19 bases. CDR1 ENHRY and CDR2 SYGVKD come from the germline V gene. This CDR3 region has 14 residues. CDR3 sequence: CATATDRERYEQYF. DNA of the CDR3: TGTGCCACCGCCACCGATAGGGAACGCTACGAGCAGTACTTC.

The chain is built from TRBV9 and TRBJ1-4; 9 bases match TRBD1. Germline lookup yields CDR1 SGDLS and CDR2 YYNGEE. This CDR3 comprises 15 residues. The V gene end was trimmed by 3 bases and the J gene end by 6 bases; junction bases not matched to a gene: 6. The CDR3 sequence is CASSAPGQGYEKLFF. The CDR3 DNA follows: TGTGCCAGCAGCGCGCCGGGACAGGGATATGAAAAACTGTTTTTT.

This clonotype occurred a few times. V gene TRBV14 combines with J gene TRBJ2-7, with D possibly being TRBD2 (6 bases). This CDR3 contains 15 residues. The ends were cut back, 0 bases at V and 3 bases at J, with 12 bases in the middle. The germline CDR1 and CDR2 sequences are SGHDN and FVKESK. CDR3 amino acids: CASSQEGRGIYEQYF. DNA for the CDR3: TGTGCCAGCAGCCAAGAGGGACGGGGGATCTACGAGCAGTACTTC.

Ten or more counts support this clonotype. The DNA for the CDR3 is TGTGCCAGTAGTAAGGAGGGCGGGAAAGAGACCCAGTACTTC. Its translation is CASSKEGGKETQYF. The chain is built from TRBV19 and TRBJ2-5, with D possibly being TRBD2 (6 bases). Trimming pared 4 bases from V and 3 bases from J, leaving 12 bases between. This CDR3 has 14 amino acids. Germline CDR1 and CDR2: LNHDA and SQIVND (reference sequence).

This clonotype was found many times. The CDR3 sequence is CATSSGDSLNTEAFF. The CDR3 bases are TGTGCCACCAGCAGCGGGGACAGTTTGAACACTGAAGCTTTCTTT. The chain links TRBV15 to TRBJ1-1, with 7 bases lining up with TRBD1. The length of the CDR3 is 15 residues. CDR1 and CDR2 (germline): LNHNV, YYDKDF (reference sequence). The V and J ends lost 3 bases and 0 bases, in that order; junction bases with no gene match: 4.

This clonotype came up many times. The rearrangement joins TRBV7-9 to TRBJ2-7; tentative D call: TRBD1 (5 bases). This CDR3 is built from 11 residues. V gave up 8 bases and J gave up 3 bases, with 8 bases separating them. CDR1 SEHNR and CDR2 FQNEAQ come from the germline V gene (reference sequence). CDR3: CASQGDYEQYF. For the CDR3, the DNA is TGTGCCAGCCAGGGTGACTACGAGCAGTACTTC.

This clonotype has at least ten counts. This chain joins TRBV10-3 and TRBJ2-7, with D perhaps TRBD1 or TRBD2 (6 bases each). Germline V gene data show CDR1 as ENHRY and CDR2 as SYGVKD. V lost 5 bases to trimming and J lost 3 bases, with 14 bases between them. This CDR3 region has 14 residues. The CDR3 region has the DNA TGTGCCATCAGTACAGGGATCGGGGGCTACGAGCAGTACTTC. The encoded protein is CAISTGIGGYEQYF.

The genes are TRBV7-9 and TRBJ2-7; the match to TRBD2 covers 9 bases. The V and J ends lost 1 base and 3 bases, in that order; junction bases with no gene match: 7. Germline lookup yields CDR1 SEHNR and CDR2 FQNEAQ (reference sequence). The CDR3 spans 16 residues. In DNA, the CDR3 is TGTGCCAGCAGCTTAGTAGGGCGGGAGGGCCGCTACGAGCAGTACTTC. Its protein is CASSLVGREGRYEQYF.

This clonotype was found many times. J is TRBJ1-1 and V is TRBV20-1, with D perhaps TRBD1 (5 bases). The CDR3 consists of 10 residues. CDR1 is DFQATT, CDR2 SNEGSKA, per germline (reference sequence). The CDR3 nucleotides are TGCAGGTCCAGCGGACACGAAGCTTTCTTT. Amino acid sequence: CRSSGHEAFF.

J is TRBJ1-1 and V is TRBV10-3; D remains ambiguous. The germline V gene encodes CDR1 ENHRY and CDR2 SYGVKD. Trimming removed 3 bases from V and 3 bases from J, with 11 bases in between. The CDR3 runs 14 residues. The CDR3, as DNA: TGTGCCATCAGTGAAGACGGCGGATACACTGAAGCTTTCTTT. Translation: CAISEDGGYTEAFF.

At least ten counts were recorded for this clonotype. This rearrangement joins TRBV29-1 to TRBJ2-7; 11 positions agree with TRBD1. Germline lookup yields CDR1 SQVTM and CDR2 ANQGSEA. V lost 7 bases to trimming and J lost 6 bases; unmatched junction nucleotides: 8. This CDR3 is 13 amino acids long. CDR3 in amino acids: CSATWTGGVEQYF. CDR3 sequence (DNA): TGCAGCGCTACCTGGACAGGGGGCGTCGAGCAGTACTTC.

The chain joins TRBV5-4 to TRBJ2-5; TRBD2 matches at 7 bases. Germline V lookup: CDR1 SGHNT, CDR2 YYREEE (reference sequence). This CDR3 is built from 14 residues. V shed 4 bases, J shed 4 bases, and the junction held 7 bases outside the gene matches. The DNA of the CDR3 is TGTGCCAGCAGCCCTCCGGGAGGCCGAGAGACCCAGTACTTC. This gives the protein CASSPPGGRETQYF.

The V gene is TRBV25-1, the J gene TRBJ1-2, with 10 bases matching TRBD1. This CDR3 region has 15 residues. Germline CDR1 and CDR2: MGHDK and SYGVNS. Trimming cost V 4 bases and J 2 bases; bases outside gene matches: 4. DNA for the CDR3: TGTGCCAGCAGTGGAGGACAGGGGGGCAACTATGGCTACACCTTC. It encodes CASSGGQGGNYGYTF.

The chain uses TRBV25-1 and TRBJ2-7; TRBD1 is a possible D gene (6 bases). V was trimmed by 5 bases and J by 6 bases, leaving 20 bases between them. The germline CDR1 and CDR2 sequences are MGHDK and SYGVNS. CDR3 length: 15 residues. The CDR3 DNA sequence: TGTGCCAGCAGTCCTCATAGGGGGTCAAGCGGCGAGCAGTACTTC. This sequence encodes CASSPHRGSSGEQYF.

The chain links TRBV5-1 to TRBJ1-1; no reliable D call. Germline CDR1 reads SGHRS; CDR2 reads YFSETQ. The CDR3 consists of 15 residues. Trimming left V 0 bases short and J 7 bases short, with 16 bases between. Here the CDR3 DNA reads TGCGCCAGCAGCTTGGCCTCGATCGGGGTGGATGAAGCTTTCTTT. Translation gives CASSLASIGVDEAFF.